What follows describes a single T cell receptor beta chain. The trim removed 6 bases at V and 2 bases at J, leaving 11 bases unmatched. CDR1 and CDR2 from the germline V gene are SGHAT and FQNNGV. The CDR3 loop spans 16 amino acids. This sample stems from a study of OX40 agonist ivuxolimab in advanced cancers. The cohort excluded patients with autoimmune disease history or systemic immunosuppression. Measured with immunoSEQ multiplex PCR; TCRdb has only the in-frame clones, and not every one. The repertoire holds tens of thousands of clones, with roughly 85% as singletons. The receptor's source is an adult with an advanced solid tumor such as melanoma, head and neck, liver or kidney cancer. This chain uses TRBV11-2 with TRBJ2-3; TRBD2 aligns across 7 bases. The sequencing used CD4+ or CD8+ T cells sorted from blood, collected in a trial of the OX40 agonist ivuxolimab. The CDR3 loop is CASRPWGGRDTDTQYF. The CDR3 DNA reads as TGTGCCAGCAGACCCTGGGGAGGGAGGGACACAGATACGCAGTATTTT. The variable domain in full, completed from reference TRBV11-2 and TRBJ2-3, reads EAGVAQSPRYKIIEKRQSVAFWCNPISGHATLYWYQQILGQGPKLLIQFQNNGVVDDSQLPKDRFSAERLKGVDSTLKIQPAKLEDSAVYLCASRPWGGRDTDTQYFGPGTRLTVL.